Sequencing of this T cell receptor beta chain was carried out in a study of blood T cell repertoires in COVID-19. The V and J ends lost 5 bases and 2 bases respectively, with 12 bases between them. Germline-derived CDR1 and CDR2 are LNHDA and SQIVND (reference sequence). The CDR3 loop spans 14 amino acids. In the authors' workflow: Estimation of nucleated cell counts was performed using reference gene primer amplification. Repertoires were generated with immunoSEQ multiplex PCR, while TCRdb's copy carries only in-frame clones and drops some. The V and J calls and clone size are taken from that table; D and trimming were inferred from the DNA. The sample lists about 140,000 clones, 60% to 85% occurring once.

The rearrangement uses TRBV19 and TRBJ1-2; maybe TRBD1 (5 bases). Material for sequencing was peripheral blood. The clonotype was recovered from a middle-aged man with acute or convalescent COVID-19. The CDR3 bases are TGTGCCAGTAGTCCGGGGGGGTTGAACTATGGCTACACCTTC. Its translation is CASSPGGLNYGYTF.